This T cell receptor (beta chain) was identified in a study of T cell responses to AZD1222 COVID-19 vaccine. General study results and limits: Donors skewed white British and female; clonal diversity was possibly underestimated.

This CDR3 region has 14 residues. The method was immunoSEQ multiplex PCR; TCRdb's version includes in-frame clones alone and lacks a portion of them. Among fewer than 75,000 clones listed, about 89% were seen once. Notes on this clone: The antigen is undetermined.

The receptor was isolated from an adult who received the MenACWY meningococcal vaccine as a control. Material: peripheral blood, obtained 28 days after the second dose of the MenACWY control vaccine. The rearrangement joins TRBV21-1 to TRBJ2-1. TRBV21-1 is termed a pseudogene. In nucleotides, the CDR3 is TGTGCCAGCAGCCCCATAGGGCCATACAATGAGCAGTTCTTC. Amino acids: CASSPIGPYNEQFF.